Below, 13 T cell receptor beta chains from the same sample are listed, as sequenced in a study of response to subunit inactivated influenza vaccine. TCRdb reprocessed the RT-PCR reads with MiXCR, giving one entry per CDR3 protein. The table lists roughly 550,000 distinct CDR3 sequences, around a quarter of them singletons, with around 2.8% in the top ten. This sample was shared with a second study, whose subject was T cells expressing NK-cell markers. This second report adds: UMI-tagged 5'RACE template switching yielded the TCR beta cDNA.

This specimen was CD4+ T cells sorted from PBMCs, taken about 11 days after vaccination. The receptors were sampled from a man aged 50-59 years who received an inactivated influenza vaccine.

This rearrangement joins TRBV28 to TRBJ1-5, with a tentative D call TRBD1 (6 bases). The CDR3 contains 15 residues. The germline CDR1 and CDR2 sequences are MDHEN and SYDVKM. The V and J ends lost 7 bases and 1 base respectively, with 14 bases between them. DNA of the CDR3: TGTGCCAGCACCCCGGGACATCTCAGCAATCAGCCCCAGCATTTT. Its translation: CASTPGHLSNQPQHF. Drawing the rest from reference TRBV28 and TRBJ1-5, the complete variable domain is DVKVTQSSRYLVKRTGEKVFLECVQDMDHENMFWYRQDPGLGLRLIYFSYDVKMKEKGDIPEGYSVSREKKERFSLILESASTNQTSMYLCASTPGHLSNQPQHFGDGTRLSIL.

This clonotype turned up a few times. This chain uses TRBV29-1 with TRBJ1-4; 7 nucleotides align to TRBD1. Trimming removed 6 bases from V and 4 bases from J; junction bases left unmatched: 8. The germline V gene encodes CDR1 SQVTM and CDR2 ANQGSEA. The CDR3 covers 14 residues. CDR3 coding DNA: TGCAGCGTGCAAACGGACAGGCTTAATGAAAAACTGTTTTTT. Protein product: CSVQTDRLNEKLFF.

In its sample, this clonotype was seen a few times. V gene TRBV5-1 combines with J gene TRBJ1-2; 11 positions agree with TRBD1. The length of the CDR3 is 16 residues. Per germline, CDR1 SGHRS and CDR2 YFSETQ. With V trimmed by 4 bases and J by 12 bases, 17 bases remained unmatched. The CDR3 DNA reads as TGCGCCAGCAGCCACGGACAGGGGGCGTTTATTACCGGCCACACCTTC. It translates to CASSHGQGAFITGHTF.

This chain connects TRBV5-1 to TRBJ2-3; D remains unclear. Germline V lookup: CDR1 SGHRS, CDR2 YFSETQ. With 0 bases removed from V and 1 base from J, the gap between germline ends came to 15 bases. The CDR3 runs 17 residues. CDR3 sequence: CASSLGLAVPRTDTQYF. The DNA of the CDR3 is TGCGCCAGCAGCTTGGGACTGGCGGTCCCTCGCACAGATACGCAGTATTTT.

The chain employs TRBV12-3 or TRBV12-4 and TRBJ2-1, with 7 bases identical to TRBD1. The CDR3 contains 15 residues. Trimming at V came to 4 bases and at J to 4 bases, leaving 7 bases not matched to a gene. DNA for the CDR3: TGTGCCAGCAGTTCCTCCCCGACAGGGTACAATGAGCAGTTCTTC. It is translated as CASSSSPTGYNEQFF.

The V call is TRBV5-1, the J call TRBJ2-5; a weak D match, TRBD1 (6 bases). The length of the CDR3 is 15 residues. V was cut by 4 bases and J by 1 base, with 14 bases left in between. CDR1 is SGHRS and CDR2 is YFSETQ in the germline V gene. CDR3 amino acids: CASSRQAGAQETQYF. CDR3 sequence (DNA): TGCGCCAGCAGCAGACAGGCCGGAGCCCAAGAGACCCAGTACTTC.

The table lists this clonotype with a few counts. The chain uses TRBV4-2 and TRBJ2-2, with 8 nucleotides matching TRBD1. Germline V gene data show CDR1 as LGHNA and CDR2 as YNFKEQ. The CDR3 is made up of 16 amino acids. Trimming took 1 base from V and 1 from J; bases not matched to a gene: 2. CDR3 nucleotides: TGTGCCAGCAGCCAAGTGACAGGGGTGAACACCGGGGAGCTGTTTTTT. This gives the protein CASSQVTGVNTGELFF.

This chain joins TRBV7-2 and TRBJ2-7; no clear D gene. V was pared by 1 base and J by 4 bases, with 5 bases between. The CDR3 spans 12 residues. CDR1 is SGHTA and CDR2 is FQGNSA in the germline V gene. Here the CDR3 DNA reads TGTGCCAGCAGCTTAGTGTGGTACGAGCAGTACTTC. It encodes CASSLVWYEQYF.

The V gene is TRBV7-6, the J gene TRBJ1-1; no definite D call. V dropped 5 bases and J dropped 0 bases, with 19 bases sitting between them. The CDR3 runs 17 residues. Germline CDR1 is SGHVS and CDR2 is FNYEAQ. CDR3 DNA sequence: TGTGCCAGCAGCCAATCGAGACGCCGACGAATGAACACTGAAGCTTTCTTT. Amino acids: CASSQSRRRRMNTEAFF.

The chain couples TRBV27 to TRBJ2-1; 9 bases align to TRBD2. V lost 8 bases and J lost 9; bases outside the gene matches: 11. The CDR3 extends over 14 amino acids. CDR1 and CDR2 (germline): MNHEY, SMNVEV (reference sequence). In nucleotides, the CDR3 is TGTGCCAGCCAGCGGGAGGAGAGCCGGGGTGAGCAGTTCTTC. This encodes CASQREESRGEQFF.

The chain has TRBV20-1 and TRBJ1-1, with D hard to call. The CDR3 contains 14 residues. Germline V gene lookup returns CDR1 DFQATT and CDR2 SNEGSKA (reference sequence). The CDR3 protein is CTAPDPRGNTEAFF. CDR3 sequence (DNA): TGCACTGCCCCGGACCCTCGGGGGAACACTGAAGCTTTCTTT.

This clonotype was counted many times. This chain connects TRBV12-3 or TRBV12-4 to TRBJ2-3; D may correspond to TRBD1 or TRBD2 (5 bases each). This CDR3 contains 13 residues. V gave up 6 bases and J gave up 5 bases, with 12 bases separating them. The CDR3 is CASSLFGGDTQYF. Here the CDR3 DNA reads TGTGCCAGCAGCTTGTTTGGGGGAGATACGCAGTATTTT.

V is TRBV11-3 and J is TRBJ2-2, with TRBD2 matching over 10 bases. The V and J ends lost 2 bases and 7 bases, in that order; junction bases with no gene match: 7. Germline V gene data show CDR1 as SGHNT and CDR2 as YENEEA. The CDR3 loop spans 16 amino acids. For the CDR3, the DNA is TGTGCCAGCAGCTTAACGAGCGGGAGGGCCGGCGGGGAGCTGTTTTTT. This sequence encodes CASSLTSGRAGGELFF.